This T cell receptor beta chain was captured by sequencing in a study of blood T cell repertoires in COVID-19. Study-level background: Some COVID-19 samples were acute and others convalescent; all came from the United States, Italy and Spain. Nucleic acid was either cDNA or gDNA, and it came from T cells, B-cell-depleted T cells, or PBMCs.

Repertoires were generated with immunoSEQ multiplex PCR, while TCRdb's copy carries only in-frame clones and drops some. The sample contains roughly 360,000 clones, roughly 88% of which appear only once. CDR1 is SEHNR, CDR2 FQNEAQ, per germline (reference sequence). The CDR3 contains 16 residues. Trimming cost V 5 bases and J 2 bases, with 16 bases left between them. This study enrolled people aged 18 to 89 from roughly 22 US geographic areas. Participants reported their clinical history, and cohort assignment relied on those reports. This sequence joins TRBV7-9 and TRBJ1-5; possibly TRBD1 for D (6 bases). The sample taken for sequencing was PBMCs or T cells enriched from blood (not recorded which). The origin of this receptor is a woman aged 25 to 39 with acute COVID-19. CDR3 sequence reads: CASSRRDTEGNQPQHF. The CDR3 DNA follows: TGTGCCAGCAGCCGTCGGGACACCGAAGGCAATCAGCCCCAGCATTTT.